The clone carrying this TCR beta chain was counted a few times. Together with a sample-barcoded 5' primer, a J-beta primer mix was included in a second PCR lasting about 7 to 11 cycles. Each cDNA molecule carried a tag from a template-switch adaptor that contained 12 random nucleotides. At least 2.5 million CDR3-containing paired-end reads were obtained per sample. TCRdb reprocessed the 5' RACE reads via MiXCR and lists one record per CDR3 protein. Of 780,000 or so distinct CDR3 sequences listed, 53% are singletons. About 10 milliliters of peripheral blood were drawn from each donor into EDTA-treated tubes. This record comes from a study of blood T cells in healthy people across ages. Trimming at V came to 5 bases and at J to 7 bases, leaving 12 bases not matched to a gene. There are 14 residues in the CDR3. CDR1 is DFQATT and CDR2 is SNEGSKA in the germline V gene (reference sequence).

Input material: blood. The chain carries TRBV20-1 and TRBJ1-1; the match to TRBD1 covers 8 bases. The origin of this receptor is a man at least 80 years old in good health. CDR3 sequence reads: CSAPRTGSFGEAFF. CDR3 DNA sequence: TGCAGTGCTCCTAGGACAGGGAGTTTTGGTGAAGCTTTCTTT.